This TCR beta chain was documented in a study of T cells in Graves' hyperthyroidism and ophthalmopathy. The sample holds many counts of this clonotype. Newly diagnosed patients aged 18 to 65 had hyperthyroidism of under 2 months' duration. V lost 5 bases and J lost 4, with 14 bases in between. CDR1 is KGHSH, CDR2 LQKENI, per germline. The CDR3 has 14 amino acids. The CDR3 regions of TCR beta were amplified from RNA transcripts. A first-round RT-PCR of the TCR CDR3 used the HTBI primer set. TCRdb recomputed calls from the multiplex PCR reads with MiXCR, one row per CDR3 protein. The data show hundreds of thousands of distinct CDR3 sequences, around 19% seen once.

The chain recombines TRBV18 with TRBJ2-5; D ambiguous. Sequenced material: blood. This TCR was recovered from a woman aged 45-65 years with Graves' hyperthyroidism that later progressed to Graves' ophthalmopathy. The CDR3, as DNA: TGTGCCAGCTCAACAAACCAACCGGCAGAGACCCAGTACTTC. It translates to CASSTNQPAETQYF.